The present entry profiles one TCR beta chain with its context. This entry belongs to a study of shared clonotypes between healthy human individuals. Study as a whole: Contributing individuals were a couple of females and a few males aged 18 to 49.

CD4+ cells underwent separation, giving CD45RA+ naive and CD45RA-negative memory subsets. Assay: immunoSEQ multiplex PCR; the TCRdb copy retains only in-frame clones and omits some. The table lists about 600,000 clones, around 97% of them singletons. The sequenced sample was naive CD4+ T cells sorted from blood. Noted subset: CD45RA+ positively selected. This sequence was found in a woman between 25 and 40 years old in good health.

The DNA for the CDR3 is TGTGCCAGTAGCAGCGGGAGACGGTACAATGAGCAGTTCTTC. It encodes CASSSGRRYNEQFF. The gene calls are TRBV19 and TRBJ2-1; 8 bases fit TRBD2. Germline V gene lookup returns CDR1 LNHDA and CDR2 SQIVND (reference sequence). CDR3 length equals 14 residues. V dropped 6 bases and J dropped 4; count of bases not matched to a gene: 5.